Listed below are T cell receptor beta chains from one sample, sequenced in a study of cytomegalovirus exposure and HLA in healthy donors. Produced via immunoSEQ multiplex PCR; TCRdb's table is partial and in-frame only. The sample lists more than 50,000 clones; less than 85% were seen once. Sequenced: PBMCs. The receptor set was obtained from a woman aged 55-70 years in good health and CMV-seropositive. Each CDR3 is given with its conserved first and last residue. The D gene is left open where the match is weak. Clone size is shown for a subset of rows, as once, few, many or a class of expanded clone.

j_gene: TRBJ1-2
v_gene: TRBV28
abundance: once
d_gene: NA
CDR3nt: TGTGCCAGCAGTTCGTATGAGGGAGGGGGCTATGGCTACACCTTC
CDR3aa: CASSSYEGGGYGYTF

j_gene: TRBJ1-6
v_gene: TRBV7-2
abundance: NA
d_gene: NA
CDR3nt: TGTGCCAGCAGCTTCGGGAGCAATTCACCCCTCCACTTT
CDR3aa: CASSFGSNSPLHF

j_gene: TRBJ1-2
v_gene: TRBV7-2
abundance: NA
d_gene: TRBD1
CDR3nt: TGTGCCAGCAGCGACCGGGACAGGGGGATTGGCTACACCTTC
CDR3aa: CASSDRDRGIGYTF

j_gene: TRBJ2-3
v_gene: TRBV5-6
abundance: NA
d_gene: TRBD2
CDR3nt: TGTGCCAGCAGCTTGGGACTAGCGTCAGATACGCAGTATTTT
CDR3aa: CASSLGLASDTQYF

j_gene: TRBJ1-2
v_gene: TRBV19
abundance: few
d_gene: NA
CDR3nt: TGTGCCAGTAGTATAGCAGTACGGGAGTATGGCTACACCTTC
CDR3aa: CASSIAVREYGYTF

j_gene: TRBJ2-3
v_gene: TRBV7-2
abundance: NA
d_gene: NA
CDR3nt: TGTGCCAGCAGCTTAGTTCCGGAGGGACAGTATTTT
CDR3aa: CASSLVPEGQYF

j_gene: TRBJ1-1
v_gene: TRBV10-1
abundance: once
d_gene: NA
CDR3nt: TGCGCCAGCAGTGAGTCCGGAAACAGGGTGGGCACTGAAGCTTTCTTT
CDR3aa: CASSESGNRVGTEAFF

j_gene: TRBJ2-2
v_gene: TRBV28
abundance: NA
d_gene: NA
CDR3nt: TGTGCCAGCAGGCCCGTGACGGGCGGGGAGCTGTTTTTT
CDR3aa: CASRPVTGGELFF

j_gene: TRBJ1-4
v_gene: TRBV18
abundance: many
d_gene: TRBD1
CDR3nt: TGTGCCAGCTCACCCAGGGGACAGGATGAAAAACTGTTTTTT
CDR3aa: CASSPRGQDEKLFF

j_gene: TRBJ1-1
v_gene: TRBV7-3
abundance: NA
d_gene: NA
CDR3nt: TGTGCCAGCAGCTTACACACAGGGTTGAACACTGAAGCTTTCTTT
CDR3aa: CASSLHTGLNTEAFF

j_gene: TRBJ1-1
v_gene: TRBV11-2
abundance: medium-sized
d_gene: NA
CDR3nt: TGTGCCAGCAGCCCCCTGGTGCAGAATCTTGAAGCTTTCTTT
CDR3aa: CASSPLVQNLEAFF

j_gene: TRBJ1-6
v_gene: TRBV4-1
abundance: NA
d_gene: TRBD1
CDR3nt: TGCGCCAGCAGCGGGACCGGGACAGGGAATTCACCCCTCCACTTT
CDR3aa: CASSGTGTGNSPLHF

j_gene: TRBJ2-7
v_gene: TRBV30
abundance: NA
d_gene: NA
CDR3nt: TGTGCCTGGTTTTTGTCCGTACCGACTAGCTACGAGCAGTACTTC
CDR3aa: CAWFLSVPTSYEQYF

j_gene: TRBJ2-7
v_gene: TRBV7-9
abundance: NA
d_gene: NA
CDR3nt: TGTGCCAGCAGCTCCATTCCAGACAGCTACGAGCAGTACTTC
CDR3aa: CASSSIPDSYEQYF

j_gene: TRBJ2-1
v_gene: TRBV9
abundance: NA
d_gene: NA
CDR3nt: TGTGCCAGCAGCTCCGACAGAAATGAGCAGTTCTTC
CDR3aa: CASSSDRNEQFF

j_gene: TRBJ1-1
v_gene: TRBV5-4
abundance: NA
d_gene: NA
CDR3nt: TGTGCCAGCAGCTTGGACAGGAACACTGAAGCTTTCTTT
CDR3aa: CASSLDRNTEAFF

j_gene: TRBJ1-1
v_gene: TRBV27
abundance: NA
d_gene: NA
CDR3nt: TGTGCCAGCAGTCCCTACCTTGGGGGGGTGAGCAACACTGAAGCTTTCTTT
CDR3aa: CASSPYLGGVSNTEAFF

j_gene: TRBJ2-6
v_gene: TRBV18
abundance: NA
d_gene: NA
CDR3nt: TGTGCCAGCTCTCAACTCGGTTGGGCGCACTCTGGGGCCAACGTCCTGACTTTC
CDR3aa: CASSQLGWAHSGANVLTF

j_gene: TRBJ2-1
v_gene: TRBV7-9
abundance: NA
d_gene: NA
CDR3nt: TGTGCCAGCAGCTACGGGACACCTTCCTACAATGAGCAGTTCTTC
CDR3aa: CASSYGTPSYNEQFF

j_gene: TRBJ2-7
v_gene: TRBV7-2
abundance: once
d_gene: NA
CDR3nt: TGTGCCAGCAGCTCCCTTTACGAGCAGTACTTC
CDR3aa: CASSSLYEQYF

j_gene: TRBJ1-1
v_gene: TRBV4-3
abundance: NA
d_gene: NA
CDR3nt: TGCGCCAGCAGCCAAGATAGCTGGAACACTGAAGCTTTCTTT
CDR3aa: CASSQDSWNTEAFF

j_gene: TRBJ1-1
v_gene: TRBV13
abundance: NA
d_gene: TRBD1
CDR3nt: TGTGCCAGCAGCTTAGTGGACAGGGGGAACACTGAAGCTTTCTTT
CDR3aa: CASSLVDRGNTEAFF

j_gene: TRBJ2-3
v_gene: TRBV7-9
abundance: NA
d_gene: TRBD1
CDR3nt: TGTGCCAGCAGCGCATTAACAGGGGCAGGGGGCACAGATACGCAGTATTTT
CDR3aa: CASSALTGAGGTDTQYF

j_gene: TRBJ2-3
v_gene: TRBV2
abundance: NA
d_gene: NA
CDR3nt: TGTGCCAGCAGTGAAAACGGGCAGTGGGGGGCAGATACGCAGTATTTT
CDR3aa: CASSENGQWGADTQYF

j_gene: TRBJ2-1
v_gene: TRBV11-1
abundance: NA
d_gene: TRBD1
CDR3nt: TGTGCCAGCAGCTCTCCACGGACAGGGGTCAATGAGCAGTTCTTC
CDR3aa: CASSSPRTGVNEQFF

j_gene: TRBJ2-3
v_gene: TRBV11-2
abundance: NA
d_gene: NA
CDR3nt: TGTGCCAGCAGCTTACCCGGGAGCACAGATACGCAGTATTTT
CDR3aa: CASSLPGSTDTQYF

j_gene: TRBJ2-3
v_gene: TRBV6-1
abundance: NA
d_gene: NA
CDR3nt: TGTGCCAGCAGTGTCATCGGGGTTAGCACAGATACGCAGTATTTT
CDR3aa: CASSVIGVSTDTQYF

j_gene: TRBJ2-3
v_gene: TRBV9
abundance: NA
d_gene: NA
CDR3nt: TGTGCCAGCAGAAGTGGGGGCGCAGATACGCAGTATTTT
CDR3aa: CASRSGGADTQYF

j_gene: TRBJ1-6
v_gene: TRBV6-5
abundance: NA
d_gene: NA
CDR3nt: TGTGCCACCCATCCCGGGCAGGGTCATTCACCCCTCCACTTT
CDR3aa: CATHPGQGHSPLHF

j_gene: TRBJ1-2
v_gene: TRBV6-5
abundance: NA
d_gene: TRBD1
CDR3nt: TGTGCCAGCACTAGGGGGGTGACAGGGAATGGCTACACCTTC
CDR3aa: CASTRGVTGNGYTF

j_gene: TRBJ2-2
v_gene: TRBV5-6
abundance: NA
d_gene: TRBD1
CDR3nt: TGTGCCAGCAGGACGGACAGGGGGGTAAACACCGGGGAGCTGTTTTTT
CDR3aa: CASRTDRGVNTGELFF

j_gene: TRBJ1-4
v_gene: TRBV6-5
abundance: NA
d_gene: NA
CDR3nt: TGTGCCAGCAGTTCAATGACAGCTTATAATGAAAAACTGTTTTTT
CDR3aa: CASSSMTAYNEKLFF

j_gene: TRBJ2-1
v_gene: TRBV7-2
abundance: once
d_gene: TRBD2
CDR3nt: TGTGCCAGCAGGCTAGCGGGGGGGACCTACAATGAGCAGTTCTTC
CDR3aa: CASRLAGGTYNEQFF

j_gene: TRBJ2-6
v_gene: TRBV11-2
abundance: NA
d_gene: NA
CDR3nt: TGTGCCAGCAGCTACGTAGCGTATGGGGCCAACGTCCTGACTTTC
CDR3aa: CASSYVAYGANVLTF

j_gene: TRBJ2-7
v_gene: TRBV10-3
abundance: NA
d_gene: TRBD2
CDR3nt: TGTGCCATCAGTGAAAGCGGGGGGGCCGAACGGGAGCAGTACTTC
CDR3aa: CAISESGGAEREQYF

j_gene: TRBJ2-7
v_gene: TRBV7-2
abundance: few
d_gene: NA
CDR3nt: TGTGCCAGCAGCTCGAGGACTTTTAAGTTCGTTAACGAGCAGTACTTC
CDR3aa: CASSSRTFKFVNEQYF